Given below is one T cell receptor (beta chain) in context. Antigen: not known. Between the trimmed V and J ends, which lost 6 bases and 0 bases, there was a span of 15 bases. This CDR3 is built from 15 residues. Germline values: CDR1 DFQATT, CDR2 SNEGSKA (reference sequence). This specimen comes from a study of identical twins. General study findings and limits: Out-of-frame alpha sequences common to twins exhibited a surplus of low generation probability.

The cDNA had a unique molecular identifier and a template-switch universal primer site. In TCRdb, the 5' RACE reads were re-called with MiXCR into one record per CDR3 protein. There are some 690,000 distinct CDR3 sequences in the sample; around 20% occur only once, and 4.3% lies in the top ten. A further study also used this sample, focusing on T cells expressing NK-cell markers. That paper adds: Sorted CD3+CD56+NKG2C+, CD3+CD56+NKG2C- and CD3+CD56-NKG2C+ T-cell subsets were beta-chain profiled. Of eight sequenced donors, seven were HCMV-seropositive and one HCMV-seronegative.

The receptor comes from a woman under 30 in good health. Specimen: PBMCs. The genes are TRBV20-1 and TRBJ2-1; tentatively, D is TRBD1 or TRBD2 (6 bases each). The CDR3 protein is CSAYGGANSYNEQFF. The CDR3 DNA follows: TGCAGTGCGTACGGGGGCGCTAACTCCTACAATGAGCAGTTCTTC.